This T cell receptor beta chain was obtained from a study of T-cell memory formation after mild COVID-19. TCRdb itself ran the 5' RACE reads through MiXCR, one entry per CDR3 protein. The table includes 300,000 or so distinct CDR3 sequences, roughly 15% detected once. This clonotype was recorded a few times. V shed 2 bases and J shed 12 bases, with 25 bases lying between them. Germline CDR1 and CDR2: DFQATT and SNEGSKA (reference sequence). This CDR3 has 15 residues. The sequencing sample was made of PBMCs or a T cell subset sorted from them (not recorded which). The sequence derives from a man aged 18 to 35 who had mild COVID-19 (a few samples of this study predate the infection). Cell type and time point are not known. The rearrangement uses TRBV20-1 and TRBJ1-2, with D unresolved. CDR3 bases: TGCAGTGCTAGACTTCGAGACTCCTATCCCCTGCTCGACACCTTC. Protein sequence: CSARLRDSYPLLDTF.